Here is one TCR beta chain with its context. The data belong to a study of blood T cell repertoires in COVID-19. About the study: Acute and convalescent COVID-19 samples came from the United States, Italy and Spain.

Per the germline V gene, CDR1 is MNHEY and CDR2 is SMNVEV (reference sequence). The length of the CDR3 is 16 residues. V lost 2 bases to trimming and J lost 7 bases, with 15 bases between them. Participants spanned ages about 18 to 89 years and resided in 20 to 30 US areas. Per the study methods: Estimates of nucleated cell counts were drawn from the amplification of reference gene primers. Measured with immunoSEQ multiplex PCR; TCRdb has only the in-frame clones, and not every one. V, J and clone size reflect that table, while D and trimming were determined from the DNA. This table has about 130,000 clones, 80% to 90% appearing once.

Sample: PBMCs or T cells enriched from blood (not recorded which). The TCR was taken from a man between 50 and 59 years old who had recovered from COVID-19. The gene calls are TRBV27 and TRBJ1-6; D is uncertain. The CDR3 nucleotides are TGTGCCAGCAGTTTAAGTAGCCTAGCGGGAAATTCACCCCTCCACTTT. Residues: CASSLSSLAGNSPLHF.